The 15 T cell receptor beta chains listed next were all sequenced from one sample in a study of blood T cells in healthy people across ages. PCR was performed a second time for about 7 to 12 cycles using a sample-barcoded 5' primer and a J-beta primer mix. Each CDR3 protein is one row after TCRdb ran MiXCR on the 5' RACE reads. The sample holds fewer than 750,000 distinct CDR3 sequences; under 55% are singletons and the top ten take 20% to 25%. Sequenced material: blood. These TCRs come from a man aged 80 or over in good health.

In its sample, this clonotype was seen a few times. The chain is built from TRBV6-1 and TRBJ1-2; D is possibly TRBD1 (5 bases). Germline CDR1 is MNHNS and CDR2 is SASEGT. Trimming shortened V by 3 bases and J by 3 bases, and 11 bases separated the two germline ends. This CDR3 has 14 residues. CDR3 sequence: CASSDVGDYYGYTF. In nucleotides, the CDR3 is TGTGCCAGCAGTGATGTGGGGGACTACTATGGCTACACCTTC.

For this clonotype: The junction does not match germline at one end; this may be a read error. The DNA of the CDR3 is TGTGCCAACAGCTTGATTGCGAGGAAAGGGGAGACCCAGTACTTC. Its protein product is CANSLIARKGETQYF. This chain connects TRBV5-6 to TRBJ2-5; D remains ambiguous. The CDR3 length is 15 residues. Per the germline V gene, CDR1 is SGHDT and CDR2 is YYEEEE.

The chain employs TRBV5-1 and TRBJ1-6; D gene unclear. CDR1 SGHRS and CDR2 YFSETQ come from the germline V gene. V was pared by 0 bases and J by 10 bases, with 14 bases between. This CDR3 comprises 15 residues. In DNA form, the CDR3 reads TGCGCCAGCAGCTTGGAAGGCACCTTCTCCTCACCCCTCCACTTT. Translation: CASSLEGTFSSPLHF.

This clonotype came up a few times. This chain links TRBV7-2 with TRBJ1-6, with D possibly matching TRBD1 (6 bases). Trimming shortened V by 3 bases and J by 6 bases, and 9 bases separated the two germline ends. The CDR3 covers 14 residues. Germline-derived CDR1 and CDR2 are SGHTA and FQGNSA. The DNA of the CDR3 is TGTGCCAGCAGCTTGGCACAGGGTAATTCACCCCTCCACTTT. Translating gives CASSLAQGNSPLHF. The full variable domain, in which reference TRBV7-2 and TRBJ1-6 provide the parts outside the CDR3, is GAGVSQSPSNKVTEKGKDVELRCDPISGHTALYWYRQSLGQGLEFLIYFQGNSAPDKSGLPSDRFSAERTGGSVSTLTIQRTQQEDSAVYLCASSLAQGNSPLHFGNGTRLTVT.

This clonotype has only a few counts. The V call is TRBV20-1, the J call TRBJ2-5; D gene unclear. V was pared by 7 bases and J by 2 bases, with 8 bases between. Germline values: CDR1 DFQATT, CDR2 SNEGSKA (reference sequence). The CDR3 totals 11 residues. The CDR3 loop reads CSVRAQETQYF. The CDR3 DNA is TGCAGTGTAAGGGCGCAAGAGACCCAGTACTTC.

The genes are TRBV20-1 and TRBJ2-1; tentatively, D is TRBD1 or TRBD2 (6 bases each). V was pared by 6 bases and J by 9 bases, with 24 bases between. The length of the CDR3 is 15 residues. CDR1 is DFQATT, CDR2 SNEGSKA, per germline (reference sequence). The CDR3 nucleotides are TGCAGTGCACAGGACAGTGAGGGGAGGTACGGTGAGCAGTTCTTC. Amino acid sequence: CSAQDSEGRYGEQFF.

This clonotype was detected a few times. The chain carries TRBV27 and TRBJ1-4; tentatively, D is TRBD1 (6 bases). The V gene's germline CDR1 is MNHEY and CDR2 SMNVEV (reference sequence). The CDR3 extends over 14 amino acids. The ends were cut back, 6 bases at V and 4 bases at J, with 12 bases in the middle. CDR3 sequence reads: CASRNRDFNEKLFF. As DNA, the CDR3 is TGTGCCAGCAGGAACAGGGATTTTAATGAAAAACTGTTTTTT.

At least ten counts were recorded for this clonotype. The CDR3 nucleotides read TGCGCCAGCAGCGTCAACAATGAGCAGTTCTTC. The encoded protein is CASSVNNEQFF. V gene TRBV5-1 combines with J gene TRBJ2-1, with D hard to call. The CDR3 is 11 amino acids. Per germline, CDR1 SGHRS and CDR2 YFSETQ. With 4 bases removed from V and 5 bases from J, the gap between germline ends came to 4 bases.

This clonotype has more than one count but fewer than ten. The chain is built from TRBV20-1 and TRBJ2-7; 7 positions match TRBD1. The CDR3 runs 14 residues. V was clipped by 5 bases and J by 1 base; unmatched bases: 8. Per germline, CDR1 DFQATT and CDR2 SNEGSKA (reference sequence). The CDR3 region has the DNA TGCAGTGCTCTTGTTCCGGGACAGTCCTACGAGCAGTACTTC. Translation: CSALVPGQSYEQYF.

The chain couples TRBV20-1 to TRBJ2-3, with 8 bases aligning to TRBD2. V shed 3 bases, J shed 2 bases, and the junction held 1 base outside the gene matches. The CDR3 loop spans 13 amino acids. Germline V gives CDR1 DFQATT, CDR2 SNEGSKA (reference sequence). CDR3 loop: CSARTSATDTQYF. CDR3 nucleotides: TGCAGTGCTAGGACTAGCGCCACAGATACGCAGTATTTT.

J is TRBJ2-7 and V is TRBV9; no firm D call. Germline CDR1 and CDR2: SGDLS and YYNGEE. The CDR3 spans 14 residues. The ends were cut back, 3 bases at V and 3 bases at J, with 13 bases in the middle. CDR3 region: CASSAYDLGYEQYF. The DNA of the CDR3 is TGTGCCAGCAGCGCATACGACCTGGGCTACGAGCAGTACTTC. The full variable domain, completed using reference TRBV9 and TRBJ2-7, is DSGVTQTPKHLITATGQRVTLRCSPRSGDLSVYWYQQSLDQGLQFLIQYYNGEERAKGNILERFSAQQFPDLHSELNLSSLELGDSALYFCASSAYDLGYEQYFGPGTRLTVT.

The gene calls are TRBV2 and TRBJ1-6; D not resolved. CDR3 size: 16 residues. Per germline, CDR1 SNHLY and CDR2 FYNNEI. Trimming left V 5 bases short and J 5 bases short, with 16 bases between. The CDR3, as DNA: TGTGCCAGCAGTTCTAGGATAGCCCGGGATAATTCACCCCTCCACTTT. Its translation: CASSSRIARDNSPLHF.

This chain uses TRBV11-2 with TRBJ2-3; 13 nucleotides agree with TRBD2. V shed 1 base and J 4 bases; nucleotides not matched to a gene: 2. This CDR3 spans 16 amino acids. The germline gives CDR1 SGHAT, CDR2 FQNNGV. The CDR3 coding sequence is TGTGCCAGCAGCTTAGGACTAGCGGGAGGCGCAGATACGCAGTATTTT. This codes for CASSLGLAGGADTQYF.

This clonotype has ten or more counts. V is TRBV6-6 and J is TRBJ2-3; the D gene is possibly TRBD2 (6 bases). The germline V gene has CDR1 MNHNY and CDR2 SVGAGI (reference sequence). The CDR3 totals 15 residues. Trimming shortened V by 5 bases and J by 0 bases, and 12 bases separated the two germline ends. The CDR3 DNA follows: TGTGCCAGCAGTCGGGACTTCGCTAGCACAGATACGCAGTATTTT. Amino acid sequence: CASSRDFASTDTQYF.

The rearrangement links TRBV7-9 to TRBJ2-2, with a tentative D call TRBD2 (6 bases). Looked up from germline, CDR1 is SEHNR and CDR2 is FQNEAQ (reference sequence). The V and J ends lost 7 bases and 4 bases respectively, with 19 bases between them. This CDR3 has 16 amino acids. CDR3 sequence (DNA): TGTGCCAGCACCTTTTACGGGGGAGGCGGCACCGGGGAGCTGTTTTTT. It specifies CASTFYGGGGTGELFF.